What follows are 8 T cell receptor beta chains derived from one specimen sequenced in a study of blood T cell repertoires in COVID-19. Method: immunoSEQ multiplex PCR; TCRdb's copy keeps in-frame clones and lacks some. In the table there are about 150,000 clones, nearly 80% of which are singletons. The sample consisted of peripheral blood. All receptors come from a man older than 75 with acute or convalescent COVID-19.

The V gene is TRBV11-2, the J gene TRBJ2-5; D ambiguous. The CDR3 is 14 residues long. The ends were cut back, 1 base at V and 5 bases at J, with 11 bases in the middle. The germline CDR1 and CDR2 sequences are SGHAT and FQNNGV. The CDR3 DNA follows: TGTGCCAGCAGCTTAGTCGCCGGTCCTGAGACCCAGTACTTC. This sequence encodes CASSLVAGPETQYF. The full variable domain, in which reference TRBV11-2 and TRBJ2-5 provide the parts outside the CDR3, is EAGVAQSPRYKIIEKRQSVAFWCNPISGHATLYWYQQILGQGPKLLIQFQNNGVVDDSQLPKDRFSAERLKGVDSTLKIQPAKLEDSAVYLCASSLVAGPETQYFGPGTRLLVL.

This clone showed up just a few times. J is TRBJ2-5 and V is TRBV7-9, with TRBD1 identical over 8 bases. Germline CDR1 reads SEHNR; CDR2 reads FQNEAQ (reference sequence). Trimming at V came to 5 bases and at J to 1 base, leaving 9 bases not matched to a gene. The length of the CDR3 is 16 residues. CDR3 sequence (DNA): TGTGCCAGCAGCGGACCTTGGGACAGGCTCCAAGAGACCCAGTACTTC. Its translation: CASSGPWDRLQETQYF.

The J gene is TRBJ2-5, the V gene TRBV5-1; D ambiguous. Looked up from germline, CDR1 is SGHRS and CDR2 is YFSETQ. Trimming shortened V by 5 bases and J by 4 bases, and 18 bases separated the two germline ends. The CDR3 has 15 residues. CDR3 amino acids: CASRVRRGPRETQYF. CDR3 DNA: TGCGCCAGCAGAGTCCGTCGAGGTCCCCGAGAGACCCAGTACTTC.

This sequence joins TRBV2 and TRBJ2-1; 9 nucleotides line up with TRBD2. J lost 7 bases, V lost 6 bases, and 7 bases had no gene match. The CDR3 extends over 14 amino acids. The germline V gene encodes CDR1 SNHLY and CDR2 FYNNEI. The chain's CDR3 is CASRIGSGGNEQFF. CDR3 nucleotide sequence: TGTGCCAGCAGGATCGGGAGCGGGGGGAATGAGCAGTTCTTC.

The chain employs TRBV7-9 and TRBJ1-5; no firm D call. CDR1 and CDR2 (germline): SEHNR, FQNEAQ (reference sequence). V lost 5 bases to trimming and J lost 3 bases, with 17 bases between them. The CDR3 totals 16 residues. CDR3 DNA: TGTGCCAGCAGCAAAGGATCGGGATTTGACAATCAGCCCCAGCATTTT. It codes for CASSKGSGFDNQPQHF.

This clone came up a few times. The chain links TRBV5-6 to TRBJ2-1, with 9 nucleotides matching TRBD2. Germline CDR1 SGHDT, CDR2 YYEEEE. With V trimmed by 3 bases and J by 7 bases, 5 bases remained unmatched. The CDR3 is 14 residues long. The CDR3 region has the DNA TGTGCCAGCAGCTGGCGGGGGGGCCTTAATGAGCAGTTCTTC. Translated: CASSWRGGLNEQFF.

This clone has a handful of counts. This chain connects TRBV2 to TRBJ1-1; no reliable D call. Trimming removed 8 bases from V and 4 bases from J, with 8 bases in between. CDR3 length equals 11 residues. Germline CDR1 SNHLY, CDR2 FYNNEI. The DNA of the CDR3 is TGTGCCAGCCATTACATCACTGAAGCTTTCTTT. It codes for CASHYITEAFF.

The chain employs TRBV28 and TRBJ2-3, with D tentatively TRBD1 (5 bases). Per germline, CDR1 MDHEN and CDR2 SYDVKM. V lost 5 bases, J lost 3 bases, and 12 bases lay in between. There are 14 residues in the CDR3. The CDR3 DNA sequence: TGTGCCAGCAGTATCCCGACAGCAACAGATACGCAGTATTTT. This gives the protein CASSIPTATDTQYF.